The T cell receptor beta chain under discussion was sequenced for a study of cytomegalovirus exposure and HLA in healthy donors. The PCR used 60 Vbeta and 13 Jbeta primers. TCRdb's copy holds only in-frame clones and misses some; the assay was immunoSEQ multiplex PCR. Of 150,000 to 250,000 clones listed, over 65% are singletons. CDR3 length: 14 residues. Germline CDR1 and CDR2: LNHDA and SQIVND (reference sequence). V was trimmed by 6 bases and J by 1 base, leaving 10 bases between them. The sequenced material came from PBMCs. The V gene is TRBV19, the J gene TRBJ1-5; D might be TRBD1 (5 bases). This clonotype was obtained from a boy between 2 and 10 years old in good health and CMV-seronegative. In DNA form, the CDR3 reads TGTGCCAGTAGCCCTCCAGGGAGCAATCAGCCCCAGCATTTT. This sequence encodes CASSPPGSNQPQHF.